This record looks at one T cell receptor (beta chain) sequence and its context. What antigen it recognizes has not been identified. No per-base quality is available; no much larger clone lies one base away. The sample belongs to a study of T cells in localized non-small cell lung cancer (dated by TCRdb to the early 2020s). Describing the broader study: Comparing tumors with uninvolved tumor-adjacent lungs, the study looked at the T cell repertoires of around 250 patients with early-stage NSCLC. The cohort consisted of 236 treatment-naive NSCLC patients whose localized lung tumors had been resected. Of the NSCLC patients, 120 to 150 were male and some 97 were female, and the mean age was around 66 years.

The immunoSEQ Assay was used to sequence TCR beta CDR3 regions from DNA. On the authors' methods: To compute T cell density, TCR beta template counts were normalized to usable DNA, which was estimated by amplifying housekeeping genes. Richness was estimated using the preseqR package, with extrapolation to 400,000 templates for PBMC samples and to 120,000 templates for tissue samples. Clonality was calculated as one minus Pielou's evenness. Tissue-enriched TCRs were identified through differential abundance testing performed on productive amino-acid clonotypes, with a minimum total count of 5 and an alpha of 0.1. Repertoire overlap between compartments was quantified with the Jaccard Index and Morisita Overlap Index. GLIPH grouped TCR beta CDR3s together with public tetramer-defined viral CDR3s, and a viral motif had to include at least three viral sequences and also show V-gene enrichment. The table comes from immuneACCESS by way of TCRdb, which keeps in-frame sequences with V and J called. Part of the clones is missing from these tables; in studies checked, under half for an unresolved V gene and the rest for unknown reasons. Clonal size and the V and J genes are those of that table, whereas D and trimming came from the DNA. For this sample the table gives fewer than 75,000 clones, of which approximately 84% were detected only once. 1% to 1.5% of the sample goes to the ten largest clones.

The CDR3 goes from the cysteine to the phenylalanine over 19 residues. The retained sequence is limited to the CDR3, 57 bases, with the frame set at the first base. CDR1 SGHVS and CDR2 FNYEAQ are derived from the germline V gene. Germline trimming amounts to 4 bases on V and 0 bases on J, with 10 as the count of junction bases outside the gene matches. Findings and caveats that apply to the study as a whole: The highest T cell clonality was observed in uninvolved tumor-adjacent lung, where clonality exceeded that of tumor, suggesting that antigenic responses were more focused in uninvolved tumor-adjacent lung. Of the top 100 tumor clones, a median of around 57 were detected in paired uninvolved adjacent lung; some 28 were also among that lung's top 100. Because the study design was exploratory, TCR variables were selected using unadjusted p-values without false-discovery rate correction. Longer overall survival was associated with higher blood T cell density, whereas shorter survival was associated with higher adjacent-lung clonality. Because multi-region tumor sequencing was not done, intratumor heterogeneity could not be ruled out.

At diagnosis, tumor, uninvolved tumor-adjacent lung and peripheral blood were collected and then preserved as a mix of FFPE and fresh-frozen material. For TCR repertoire profiling, the blood samples were analyzed as peripheral blood mononuclear cells. The sample here was peripheral blood, taken before any cancer treatment. This sequence originates from an older female donor with stage I lung adenocarcinoma. The sequence links TRBV7-6 to TRBJ2-3; 13 middle bases align to TRBD2. The DNA sequence is TGTGCCAGCAGCTCGTCCGGGACTAGCGGGATTACTAGCACAGATACGCAGTATTTT. It translates to CASSSSGTSGITSTDTQYF.